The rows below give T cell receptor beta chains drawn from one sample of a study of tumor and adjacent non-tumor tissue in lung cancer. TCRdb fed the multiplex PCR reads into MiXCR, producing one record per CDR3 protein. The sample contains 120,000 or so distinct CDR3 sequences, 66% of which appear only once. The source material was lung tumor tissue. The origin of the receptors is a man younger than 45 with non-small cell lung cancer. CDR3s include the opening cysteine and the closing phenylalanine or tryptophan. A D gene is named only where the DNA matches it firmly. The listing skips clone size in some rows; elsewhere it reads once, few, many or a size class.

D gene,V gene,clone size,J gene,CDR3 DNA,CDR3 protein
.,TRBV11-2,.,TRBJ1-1,TGTGCCAGTAGCTTAGCGGCAGGACGGGTGGCTTTCTTT,CASSLAAGRVAFF
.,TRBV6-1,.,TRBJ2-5,TGTGCCAGTAATGAACTAGGGTACCAAGAGACCCAGTACTTC,CASNELGYQETQYF
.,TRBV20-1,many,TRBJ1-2,TGCAGTGCTAGGGGGACGCTTGACTACTATGGCTACACCTTC,CSARGTLDYYGYTF
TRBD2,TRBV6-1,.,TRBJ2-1,TGTGCCAGAAGTGGTATAGGAAGCGGGAGGGCCTACAATGAGCAGTTCTTC,CARSGIGSGRAYNEQFF
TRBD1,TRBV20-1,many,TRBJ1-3,TGCAGTGCTAGAGATCCGCCAGGGGGACGAAACACCATATATTTT,CSARDPPGGRNTIYF
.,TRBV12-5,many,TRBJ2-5,TGTGCTAGTGGCAAGGACTTTTGGGAGACCCAGTACTTC,CASGKDFWETQYF
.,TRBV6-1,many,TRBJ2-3,TGTGCCAGCAGTGAATATCCTGGCACAGATACGCAGTATTTT,CASSEYPGTDTQYF
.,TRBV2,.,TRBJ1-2,TGTGCCAGCAGTGTTCCGTCAGCTAAGTATGGCTACACCTTC,CASSVPSAKYGYTF
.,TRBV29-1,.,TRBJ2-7,TGCAGCGTGGGGGACATCCGATCCTACGAGCAATACTTC,CSVGDIRSYEQYF
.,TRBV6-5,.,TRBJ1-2,TGTGCCAGTAGTTACTCGTCCAAGGGCGGGGGCTACACCTTC,CASSYSSKGGGYTF
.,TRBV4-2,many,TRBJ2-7,TGTGCCAGCAGACTACAGGACGCAAGCTCCTACGAGCAGTACTTC,CASRLQDASSYEQYF
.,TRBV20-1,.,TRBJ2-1,TGCAAAGCCCGGGCGGTGGGAGGCCACAATGAGCAGTTCTTC,CKARAVGGHNEQFF
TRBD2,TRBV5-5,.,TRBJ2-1,TGTGTCAGTAGCCGTACTGGGACTAGAGACCACAATGAGCAGTTCTTC,CVSSRTGTRDHNEQFF
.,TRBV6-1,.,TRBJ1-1,TGTGTCAGCAGGTACAGGGAGGGCCGATGGAACACTGAAGCTTTCTTT,CVSRYREGRWNTEAFF
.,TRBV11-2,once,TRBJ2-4,TGTGCCGGCAGCTTGCTCGGGAAGCGGCAATACAATGAGCAGTACTTC,CAGSLLGKRQYNEQYF
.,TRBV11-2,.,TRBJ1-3,TGTGCCAGCAGTCGAGCCCCAGGGGCTGGAATCACCATATATTTT,CASSRAPGAGITIYF
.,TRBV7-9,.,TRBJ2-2,TGTGCCAGCAGCTTAGACACATTGAACACCGGGGAGCTGTTTTTT,CASSLDTLNTGELFF
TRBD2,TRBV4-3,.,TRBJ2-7,TGCACCGGCAGCCAGGGACTAGCGCTCGAGCAGTACTTC,CTGSQGLALEQYF
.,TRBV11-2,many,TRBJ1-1,TGTGCCAGCAGCTTAATAGCGGGCACTGAAGCTTTCTTT,CASSLIAGTEAFF
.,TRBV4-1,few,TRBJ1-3,TGCGCCAGCAGCCAAGAATCAGGAAGCACCATACATTTT,CASSQESGSTIHF
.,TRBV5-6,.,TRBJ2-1,TGTGCCAGCAGCTTGGAAATGGGGAATGAGCAGTTCTTC,CASSLEMGNEQFF
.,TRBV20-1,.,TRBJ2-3,TGCAGTGCCCCGGGACGGGTTCCTTCAGATATGCAGTATTTT,CSAPGRVPSDMQYF
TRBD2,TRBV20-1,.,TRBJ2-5,TGCAGTGTTAGTACTAGCGGGAAACAAGAGACCCAGCACTTC,CSVSTSGKQETQHF
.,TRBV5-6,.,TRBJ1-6,TGTGCCAGCAGCTTGGGATCGGTTCGGGATTCACCCCTCCACTTT,CASSLGSVRDSPLHF
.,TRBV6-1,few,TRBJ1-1,TGTGCCAGCAGTGAAGTATCGAATCTTGGGGCTGAAGTTTTCTTT,CASSEVSNLGAEVFF
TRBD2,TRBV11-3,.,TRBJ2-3,TGTCCCAGCAGCTTACTAGCGGGAGGGCCAGGAGGTACGCAGTATTTT,CPSSLLAGGPGGTQYF
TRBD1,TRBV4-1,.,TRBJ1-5,TGCTCCAGCAGCCAAGAGAGGGTACAGGGGGGCGGTCAGCCCCAGCATTTT,CSSSQERVQGGGQPQHF
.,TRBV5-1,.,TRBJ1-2,TGCGCCAGCAGCTTGGCCAGCAGCGCTACCCAGATATGTGGCTACACCTTC,CASSLASSATQICGYTF